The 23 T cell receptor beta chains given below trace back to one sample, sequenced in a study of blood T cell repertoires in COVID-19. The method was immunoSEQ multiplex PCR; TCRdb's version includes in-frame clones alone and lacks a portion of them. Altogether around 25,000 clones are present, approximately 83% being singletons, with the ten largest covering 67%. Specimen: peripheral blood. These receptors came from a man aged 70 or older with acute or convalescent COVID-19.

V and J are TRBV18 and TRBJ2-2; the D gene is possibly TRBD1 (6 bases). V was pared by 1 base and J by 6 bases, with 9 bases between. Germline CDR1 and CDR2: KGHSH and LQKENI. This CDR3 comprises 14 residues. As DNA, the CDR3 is TGTGCCAGCTCACCACGACAGGCCGCCGGGGAGCTGTTTTTT. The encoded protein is CASSPRQAAGELFF.

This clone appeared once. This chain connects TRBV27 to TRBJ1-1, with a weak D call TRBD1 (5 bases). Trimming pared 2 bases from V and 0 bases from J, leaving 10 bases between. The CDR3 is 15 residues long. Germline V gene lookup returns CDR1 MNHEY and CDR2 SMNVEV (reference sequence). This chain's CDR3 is CASSLRGNMNTEAFF. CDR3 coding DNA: TGTGCCAGCAGTTTAAGGGGCAACATGAACACTGAAGCTTTCTTT.

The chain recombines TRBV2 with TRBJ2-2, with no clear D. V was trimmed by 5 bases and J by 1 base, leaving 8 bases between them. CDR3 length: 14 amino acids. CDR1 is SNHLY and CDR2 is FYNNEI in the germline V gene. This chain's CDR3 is CASSLRLNTGELFF. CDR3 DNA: TGTGCCAGCAGTCTCAGACTGAACACCGGGGAGCTGTTTTTT. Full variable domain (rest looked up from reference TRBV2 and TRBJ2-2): EPEVTQTPSHQVTQMGQEVILRCVPISNHLYFYWYRQILGQKVEFLVSFYNNEISEKSEIFDDQFSVERPDGSNFTLKIRSTKLEDSAMYFCASSLRLNTGELFFGEGSRLTVL.

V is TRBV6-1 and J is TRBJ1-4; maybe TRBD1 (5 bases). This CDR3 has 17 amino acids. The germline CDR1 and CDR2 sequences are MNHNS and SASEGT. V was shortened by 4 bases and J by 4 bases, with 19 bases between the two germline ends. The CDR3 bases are TGTGCCAGCAGTGCTGACAGCCGAGTTAGACTTAATGAAAAACTGTTTTTT. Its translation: CASSADSRVRLNEKLFF.

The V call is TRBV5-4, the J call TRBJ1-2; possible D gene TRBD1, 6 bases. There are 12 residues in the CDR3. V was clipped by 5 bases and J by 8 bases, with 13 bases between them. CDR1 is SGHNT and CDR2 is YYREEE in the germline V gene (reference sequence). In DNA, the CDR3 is TGTGCCAGCAGTTACAGGGCGGGCGGCTACACCTTC. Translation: CASSYRAGGYTF.

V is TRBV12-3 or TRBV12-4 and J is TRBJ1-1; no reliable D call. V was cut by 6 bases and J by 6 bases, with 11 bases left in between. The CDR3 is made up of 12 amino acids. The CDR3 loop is CASRFREAEAFF. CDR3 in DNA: TGTGCCAGCAGGTTCCGGGAGGCTGAAGCTTTCTTT.

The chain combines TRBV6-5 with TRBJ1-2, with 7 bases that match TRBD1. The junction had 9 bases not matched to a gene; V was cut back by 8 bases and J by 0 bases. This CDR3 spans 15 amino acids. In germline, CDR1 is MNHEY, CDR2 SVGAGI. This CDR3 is CASVQGFPSNYGYTF. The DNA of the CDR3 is TGTGCCAGCGTACAGGGGTTCCCTTCTAACTATGGCTACACCTTC.

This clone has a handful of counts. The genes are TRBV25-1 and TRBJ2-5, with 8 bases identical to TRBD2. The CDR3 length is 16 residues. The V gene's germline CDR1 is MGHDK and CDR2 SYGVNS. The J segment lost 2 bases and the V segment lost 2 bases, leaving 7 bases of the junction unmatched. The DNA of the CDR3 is TGTGCCAGCAGTGAAGGAAGGGGCGGGGGGCAAGAGACCCAGTACTTC. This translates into CASSEGRGGGQETQYF.

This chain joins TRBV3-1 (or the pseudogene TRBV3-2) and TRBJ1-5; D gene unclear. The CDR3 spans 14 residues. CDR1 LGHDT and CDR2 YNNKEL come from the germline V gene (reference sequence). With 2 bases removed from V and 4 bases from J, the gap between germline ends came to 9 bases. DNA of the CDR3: TGTGCCAGCAGCCAACCGACCGGGAATCAGCCCCAGCATTTT. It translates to CASSQPTGNQPQHF.

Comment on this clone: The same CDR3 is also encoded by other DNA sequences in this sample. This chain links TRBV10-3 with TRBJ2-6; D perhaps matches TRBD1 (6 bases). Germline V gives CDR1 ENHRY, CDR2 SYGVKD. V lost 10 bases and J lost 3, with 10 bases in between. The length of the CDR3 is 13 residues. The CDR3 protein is CATTGSGANVLTF. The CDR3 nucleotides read TGTGCCACCACAGGGAGTGGGGCCAACGTCCTGACTTTC.

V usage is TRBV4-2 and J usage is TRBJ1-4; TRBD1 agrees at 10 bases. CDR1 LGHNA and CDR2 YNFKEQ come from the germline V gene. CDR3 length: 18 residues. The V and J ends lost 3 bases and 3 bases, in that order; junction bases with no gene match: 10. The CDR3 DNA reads TGTGCCAGCAGCCAGGGGCCGGGACAGGGGAAAGCTAATGAAAAACTGTTTTTT. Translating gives CASSQGPGQGKANEKLFF.

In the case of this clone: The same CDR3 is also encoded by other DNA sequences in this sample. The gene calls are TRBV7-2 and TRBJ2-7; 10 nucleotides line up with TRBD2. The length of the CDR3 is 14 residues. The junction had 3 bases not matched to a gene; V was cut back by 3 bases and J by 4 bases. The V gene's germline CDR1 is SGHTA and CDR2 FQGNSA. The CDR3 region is CASSFRTSGYEQYF. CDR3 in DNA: TGTGCCAGCAGCTTCCGGACTAGCGGTTACGAGCAGTACTTC. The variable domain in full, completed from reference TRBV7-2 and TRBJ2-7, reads GAGVSQSPSNKVTEKGKDVELRCDPISGHTALYWYRQSLGQGLEFLIYFQGNSAPDKSGLPSDRFSAERTGGSVSTLTIQRTQQEDSAVYLCASSFRTSGYEQYFGPGTRLTVT.

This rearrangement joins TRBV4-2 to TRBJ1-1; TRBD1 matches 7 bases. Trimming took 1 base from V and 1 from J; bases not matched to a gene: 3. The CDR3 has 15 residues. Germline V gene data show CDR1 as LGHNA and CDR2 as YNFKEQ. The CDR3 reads CASSQADRENTEAFF. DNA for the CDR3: TGTGCCAGCAGCCAAGCCGACAGGGAGAACACTGAAGCTTTCTTT.

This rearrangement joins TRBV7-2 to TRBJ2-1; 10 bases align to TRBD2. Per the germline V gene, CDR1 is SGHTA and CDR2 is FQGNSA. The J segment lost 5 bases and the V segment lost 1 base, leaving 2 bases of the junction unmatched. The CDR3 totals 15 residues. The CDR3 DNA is TGTGCCAGCAGCTTAGAGGGACTAGCGAACAATGAGCAGTTCTTC. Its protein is CASSLEGLANNEQFF.

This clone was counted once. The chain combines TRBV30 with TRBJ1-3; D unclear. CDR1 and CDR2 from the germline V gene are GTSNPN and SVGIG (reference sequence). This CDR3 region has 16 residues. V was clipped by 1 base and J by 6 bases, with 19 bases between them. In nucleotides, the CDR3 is TGTGCCTGGAGTGCCCTACCGGAGAGGAAGGAAAACACCATATATTTT. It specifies CAWSALPERKENTIYF. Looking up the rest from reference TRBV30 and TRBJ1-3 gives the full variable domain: SQTIHQWPATLVQPVGSPLSLECTVEGTSNPNLYWYRQAAGRGLQLLFYSVGIGQISSEVPQNLSASRPQDRQFILSSKKLLLSDSGFYLCAWSALPERKENTIYFGEGSWLTVV.

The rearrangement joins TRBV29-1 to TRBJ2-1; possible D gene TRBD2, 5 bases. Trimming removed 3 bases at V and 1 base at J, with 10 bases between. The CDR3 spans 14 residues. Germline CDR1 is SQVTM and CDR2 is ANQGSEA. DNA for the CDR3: TGCAGCGTTGATGCCAGGAGGTCCTACAATGAGCAGTTCTTC. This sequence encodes CSVDARRSYNEQFF.

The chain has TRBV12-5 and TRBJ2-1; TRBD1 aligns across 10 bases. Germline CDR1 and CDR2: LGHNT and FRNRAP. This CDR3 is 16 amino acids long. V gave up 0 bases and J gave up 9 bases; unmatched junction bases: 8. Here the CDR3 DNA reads TGTGCTAGTGGTTTGGTGGGGGACAGGGGATACGGTGAGCAGTTCTTC. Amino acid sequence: CASGLVGDRGYGEQFF.

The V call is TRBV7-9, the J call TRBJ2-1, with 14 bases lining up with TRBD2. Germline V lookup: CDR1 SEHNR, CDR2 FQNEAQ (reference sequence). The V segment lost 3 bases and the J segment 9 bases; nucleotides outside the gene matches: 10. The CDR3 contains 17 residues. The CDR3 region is CASSFSSGLAGGIEQFF. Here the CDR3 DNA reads TGTGCCAGCAGCTTTTCATCAGGACTAGCGGGAGGAATTGAGCAGTTCTTC. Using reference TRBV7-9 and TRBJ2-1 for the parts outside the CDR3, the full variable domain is DTGVSQNPRHKITKRGQNVTFRCDPISEHNRLYWYRQTLGQGPEFLTYFQNEAQLEKSRLLSDRFSAERPKGSFSTLEIQRTEQGDSAMYLCASSFSSGLAGGIEQFFGPGTRLTVL.

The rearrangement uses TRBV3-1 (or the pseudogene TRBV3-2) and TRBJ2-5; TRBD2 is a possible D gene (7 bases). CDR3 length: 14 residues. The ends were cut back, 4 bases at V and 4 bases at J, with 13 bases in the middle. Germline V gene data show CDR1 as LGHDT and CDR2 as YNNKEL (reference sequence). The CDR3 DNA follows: TGTGCCAGCAGCCTCAGGGGAGGGGCAGAGACCCAGTACTTC. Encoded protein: CASSLRGGAETQYF.

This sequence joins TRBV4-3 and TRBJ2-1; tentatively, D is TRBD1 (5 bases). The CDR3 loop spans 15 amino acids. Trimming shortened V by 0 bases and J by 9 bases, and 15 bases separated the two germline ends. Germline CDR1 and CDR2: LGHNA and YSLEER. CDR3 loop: CASSQESARAAEQFF. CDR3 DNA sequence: TGCGCCAGCAGCCAAGAATCTGCCAGGGCGGCTGAGCAGTTCTTC.

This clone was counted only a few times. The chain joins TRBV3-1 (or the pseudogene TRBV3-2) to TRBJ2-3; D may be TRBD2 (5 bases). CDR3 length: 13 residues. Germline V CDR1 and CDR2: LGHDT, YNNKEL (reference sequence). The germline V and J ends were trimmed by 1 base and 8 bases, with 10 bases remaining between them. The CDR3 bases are TGTGCCAGCAGCCAAGTGGTCGAGGGTACGCAGTATTTT. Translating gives CASSQVVEGTQYF.

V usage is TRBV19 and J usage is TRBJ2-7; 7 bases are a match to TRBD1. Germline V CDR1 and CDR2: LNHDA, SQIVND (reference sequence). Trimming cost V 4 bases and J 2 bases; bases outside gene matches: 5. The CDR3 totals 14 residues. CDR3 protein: CASSTSDRPYEQYF. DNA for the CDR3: TGTGCCAGTAGTACCTCGGACAGGCCCTACGAGCAGTACTTC.

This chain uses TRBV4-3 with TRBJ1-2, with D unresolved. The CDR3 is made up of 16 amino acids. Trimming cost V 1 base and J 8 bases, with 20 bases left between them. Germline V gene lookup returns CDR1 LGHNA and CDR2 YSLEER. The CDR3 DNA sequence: TGCGCCAGCAGCCAAGTTGTCGGTACGATTTCGCAAGGCTACACCTTC. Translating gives CASSQVVGTISQGYTF.